This T cell receptor beta chain appears in the sequencing data of a study of long-term antiretroviral therapy in people with HIV. Ahead of DNA extraction, samples held roughly 0.95-11 million cryopreserved PBMC each. The assay, immunoSEQ v3.0, was run at survey level. TCRdb keeps only in-frame clones here, not all; method: immunoSEQ multiplex PCR. The table records some 27,000 clones, about 94% of them present only once. The trim removed 6 bases at V and 7 bases at J, leaving 6 bases unmatched. The CDR3 loop spans 13 amino acids. CDR1 is MNHEY, CDR2 SVGAGI, per germline. This specimen was unsorted PBMCs, taken 6.5 years after starting antiretroviral therapy. This clonotype was obtained from a woman between 35 and 50 years old with HIV. The gene calls are TRBV6-5 and TRBJ2-1; 7 bases map to TRBD2. The CDR3 protein is CASRLTLANEQFF. In DNA, the CDR3 is TGTGCCAGCAGACTGACACTAGCGAATGAGCAGTTCTTC.